One T cell receptor beta chain is described in this entry. This specimen comes from a study of blood T cell repertoires in COVID-19. Whole-study context: Nucleic acid was either cDNA or gDNA, and it came from T cells, B-cell-depleted T cells, or PBMCs.

Method: immunoSEQ multiplex PCR; TCRdb's copy keeps in-frame clones and lacks some. The data show some 180,000 clones, about 80% seen once. The sequenced sample was PBMCs or T cells enriched from blood (not recorded which). The clonotype was recovered from a woman between 55 and 75 years old with acute COVID-19.

The CDR3 sequence: CATSDGGVKRDGELFF. CDR3 coding DNA: TGTGCCACCAGTGACGGCGGGGTCAAGCGGGACGGGGAGCTGTTTTTT. V usage is TRBV24-1 and J usage is TRBJ2-2, with 7 bases that match TRBD2. This CDR3 is 16 amino acids long. The germline V gene encodes CDR1 KGHDR and CDR2 SFDVKD. V trimming: 4 bases; J trimming: 7 bases; junction bases outside the gene matches: 11.